This T cell receptor (beta chain) comes out of a study of OX40 agonist ivuxolimab in advanced cancers. The protocol was immunoSEQ multiplex PCR, while the TCRdb copy is restricted to in-frame clones and leaves out a portion. The table has just under 65,000 clones, less than 95% seen once. In germline, CDR1 is GTSNPN, CDR2 SVGIG (reference sequence). The CDR3 length is 11 residues. V was clipped by 6 bases and J by 7 bases, with 10 bases between them. Material: CD4+ or CD8+ T cells sorted from blood, obtained in a trial of the OX40 agonist ivuxolimab. This chain uses TRBV30 with TRBJ2-1; D perhaps matches TRBD1 (6 bases). The clonotype was recovered from an adult with an advanced solid tumor such as melanoma, head and neck, liver or kidney cancer. CDR3 bases: TGTGCCTGCAGCGACAGGAATGAGCAGTTCTTC. It is translated as CACSDRNEQFF.